The clone carrying this TCR beta chain was recorded only once. Germline V gene sequence: CDR1 SEHNR, CDR2 FQNEAQ (reference sequence). V was clipped by 2 bases and J by 8 bases, with 21 bases between them. This CDR3 spans 17 amino acids. These data come from a study of shared clonotypes between healthy human individuals. Using immunoSEQ multiplex PCR, the repertoire was profiled, and TCRdb retains in-frame clones only, with some absent. The table lists about 380,000 clones, approximately 96% of them singletons. The chain is built from TRBV7-9 and TRBJ1-4; no definite D call. The sequence was collected from a man aged 25-45 years in good health. Sequenced sample: memory CD8+ T cells sorted from blood. Subset reported: CD45RO+ cells pooled with CCR7-negative TemRA cells. Written as DNA, the CDR3 is TGTGCCAGCAGCTTATCCTACCGGGCCACTTGGGTAGAAAAACTGTTTTTT. It translates to CASSLSYRATWVEKLFF. The full variable domain, its missing parts supplied by reference TRBV7-9 and TRBJ1-4, is DTGVSQNPRHKITKRGQNVTFRCDPISEHNRLYWYRQTLGQGPEFLTYFQNEAQLEKSRLLSDRFSAERPKGSFSTLEIQRTEQGDSAMYLCASSLSYRATWVEKLFFGSGTQLSVL.